The rows below give T cell receptor beta chains drawn from one sample of a study of CD8+CD57+ T cells in acquired aplastic anemia. TCRdb re-analysed the reads in MiXCR, keeping a single row per CDR3 protein. The sample shows some 180,000 distinct CDR3 sequences, 40% to 50% of them seen only once. Material for sequencing was sorted CD4+, CD8+, or CD8+CD57+ T cells (not recorded which) from PBMCs. These receptors came from a human donor in good health. The CDR3 runs from the conserved cysteine through the conserved F or W.

CSAPDTASGNTIYF	TRBJ1-3	TRBV20-1
CASGMRGATAQYF	TRBJ2-5	TRBV6-1
CASSPDRNGNTIYF	TRBJ1-3	TRBV11-2
CATSDPSGGVNYGYTF	TRBJ1-2	TRBV24-1
CASRDDTDTQYF	TRBJ2-3	TRBV10-3
CAWSLQYSPLHF	TRBJ1-6	TRBV30
CASSWGRTNTDTQYF	TRBJ2-3	TRBV2
CASSLFDSDRGSGANVLTF	TRBJ2-6	TRBV12-3/TRBV12-4
CASSLQGATGNTIYF	TRBJ1-3	TRBV7-9
CAISNLAGVYINEQFF	TRBJ2-1	TRBV10-3
CASSIRRDSGNTIYF	TRBJ1-3	TRBV19
CATSGEARGTEAFF	TRBJ1-1	TRBV15
CSARDPGGSGELFF	TRBJ2-2	TRBV20-1
CASSIGTAPFNEQFF	TRBJ2-1	TRBV19
CSARDLGFNQPQHF	TRBJ1-5	TRBV20-1
CASSPTIYEQYF	TRBJ2-7	TRBV7-8
CASSLGGGVHGYTF	TRBJ1-2	TRBV7-6
CATSREGSSNEQFF	TRBJ2-1	TRBV15
CSARVRGGRSYNEQFF	TRBJ2-1	TRBV20-1
CASRDRTYEQYF	TRBJ2-7	TRBV7-8
CASSRTRKQETQYF	TRBJ2-5	TRBV6-2/TRBV6-3
CASRLALNTEAFF	TRBJ1-1	TRBV5-1
CASSLAAVTRTDTQYF	TRBJ2-3	TRBV11-1
CASSLRPSSYEQYF	TRBJ2-7	TRBV5-6
CAGSVVRSEKLFF	TRBJ1-4	TRBV19
CASSSLGGAPNTEAFF	TRBJ1-1	TRBV12-3/TRBV12-4
CASSRGRGYEQYF	TRBJ2-7	TRBV7-3
CSATSGSIHEQYF	TRBJ2-7	TRBV20-1
CAISELLESGELFF	TRBJ2-2	TRBV10-3
CATSRDTGVGGYTF	TRBJ1-2	TRBV15
CASSRDGVGEQYF	TRBJ2-7	TRBV12-3/TRBV12-4
CASRRLGADTQYF	TRBJ2-3	TRBV7-2
CASSEVGQGGAFF	TRBJ1-1	TRBV2
CASSDPDRSEGEQYF	TRBJ2-7	TRBV2
CASSLQHNYGYTF	TRBJ1-2	TRBV7-3
CASSLGQGAGTDTQYF	TRBJ2-3	TRBV7-9
CSARDLRGANYGYTF	TRBJ1-2	TRBV20-1
CASTPAGGTDTQYF	TRBJ2-3	TRBV7-9
CASSGTGALPSYEQYF	TRBJ2-7	TRBV6-1
CASSAETGTAPLHF	TRBJ1-6	TRBV5-6
CASSLASTGYGYTF	TRBJ1-2	TRBV7-2
CASSSQGAGYGYTF	TRBJ1-2	TRBV19
CASSGLTRALNIQYF	TRBJ2-4	TRBV6-1
CSPGLSTDTQYF	TRBJ2-3	TRBV20-1
CATSDLRQGDTGELFF	TRBJ2-2	TRBV24-1
CATRAAVGWTADTQYF	TRBJ2-3	TRBV24-1
CATSDSGQGVHEQYF	TRBJ2-7	TRBV24-1
CASRDMRRGELFF	TRBJ2-2	TRBV25-1